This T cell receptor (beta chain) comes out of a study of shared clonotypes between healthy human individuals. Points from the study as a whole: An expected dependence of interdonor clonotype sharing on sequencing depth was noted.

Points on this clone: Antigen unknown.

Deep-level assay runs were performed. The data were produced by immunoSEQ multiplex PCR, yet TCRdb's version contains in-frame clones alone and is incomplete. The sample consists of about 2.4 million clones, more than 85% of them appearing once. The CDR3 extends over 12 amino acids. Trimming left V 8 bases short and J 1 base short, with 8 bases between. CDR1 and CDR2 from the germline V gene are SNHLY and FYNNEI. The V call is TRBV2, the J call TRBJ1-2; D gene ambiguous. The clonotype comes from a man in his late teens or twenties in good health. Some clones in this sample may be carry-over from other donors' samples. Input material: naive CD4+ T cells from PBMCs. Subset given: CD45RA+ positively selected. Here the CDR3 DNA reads TGTGCCAGCGGACGGATTAACTATGGCTACACCTTC. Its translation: CASGRINYGYTF.